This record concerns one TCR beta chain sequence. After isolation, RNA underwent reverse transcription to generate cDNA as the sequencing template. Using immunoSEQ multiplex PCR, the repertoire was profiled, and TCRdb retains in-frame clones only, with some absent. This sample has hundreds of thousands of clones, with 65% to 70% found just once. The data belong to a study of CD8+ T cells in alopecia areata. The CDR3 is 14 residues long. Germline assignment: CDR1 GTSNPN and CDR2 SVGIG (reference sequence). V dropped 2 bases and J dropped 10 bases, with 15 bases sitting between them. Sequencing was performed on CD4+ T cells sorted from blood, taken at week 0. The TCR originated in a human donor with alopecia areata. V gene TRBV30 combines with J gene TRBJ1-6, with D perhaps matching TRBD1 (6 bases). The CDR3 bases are TGTGCCTGGAGTTTACAGGGCAGGGGATCACCCCTCCACTTT. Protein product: CAWSLQGRGSPLHF.